This T cell receptor (beta chain) was recovered during a study of CD8+ T cells in alopecia areata. CDR1 and CDR2 from the germline V gene are MNHEY and SVGAGI. V shed 5 bases and J shed 7 bases, with 14 bases lying between them. The CDR3 has 13 residues. RNA extraction and reverse transcription yielded cDNA as sequencing template. Generated by immunoSEQ multiplex PCR, the TCRdb table keeps only in-frame clones and is missing some. The sample has more than 95,000 clones; around 86% are singletons. Treatment: oral pan-JAK inhibitor, 5-10 mg twice daily. This specimen was CD8+ T cells sorted from blood, taken at approximately week 30, from a patient treated with tofacitinib. The rearrangement joins TRBV6-5 to TRBJ1-1; D call uncertain. This clonotype was sampled from a human donor with alopecia areata. CDR3 sequence (DNA): TGTGCCAGCAGTGAAGCGGCAGAGGGTGAAGCTTTCTTT. Translation gives CASSEAAEGEAFF.